This note documents a single T cell receptor beta chain sequence. V shed 3 bases and J shed 8 bases, with 5 bases lying between them. The CDR3 has 12 amino acids. Germline lookup yields CDR1 LNHDA and CDR2 SQIVND (reference sequence). Here immunoSEQ multiplex PCR was the method, and the copy in TCRdb shows in-frame clones only, minus some. The data show about 180,000 clones, around nine tenths seen once. These data originate in a study of control samples from healthy donors and cancer patients. The receptor comes from a man aged 25-45 years in good health. Sample: blood. The chain employs TRBV19 and TRBJ1-6; D remains unclear. As DNA, the CDR3 is TGTGCCAGTAGTATCGGGGATTCACCCCTCCACTTT. Translation: CASSIGDSPLHF. Full variable domain (rest looked up from reference TRBV19 and TRBJ1-6): DGGITQSPKYLFRKEGQNVTLSCEQNLNHDAMYWYRQDPGQGLRLIYYSQIVNDFQKGDIAEGYSVSREKKESFPLTVTSAQKNPTAFYLCASSIGDSPLHFGNGTRLTVT.